This note documents a single TCR beta chain sequence. Its antigen has not been determined. No much larger clonotype is one base removed from it; base qualities were not supplied. The sample is drawn from a study of blood T cell repertoires in COVID-19 (dated by TCRdb to 2020 to 2022). Turning to the overall study: The collaborator samples originated in the United States, Italy and Spain and spanned the acute and convalescent phases of COVID-19. A freely available public database, intended as a resource for researchers studying the immune response to SARS-CoV-2, is where the repertoires were released. The samples were drawn from the first 160 participants of the ongoing ImmuneRACE study and from 1,254 subjects provided by 6 global collaborators. The prospective study material was composed of cDNA or gDNA derived from T cells, B-cell-depleted T cells, or PBMCs. Nearly every sample came with metadata listing a de-identified subject ID, COVID-19 status, age in years and sex. Deeply sampled blood TCRbeta repertoires from subjects exposed to, actively infected with, or recovered from COVID-19 were included in the dataset. HLA class I and class II types, where available, came from metadata supplied by the sample provider rather than from assay-based typing. On the study overall, not on this receptor specifically: The quantity of clinical and demographic metadata differed by source and by participant and was supplied without curation.

The CDR3 contains 17 residues, cysteine and phenylalanine counted. The retained sequence is limited to the CDR3, 51 bases, with the frame set at the first base. At the junction V is shortened by 0 bases and J by 3 bases, with 15 bases in between. The germline V gene encodes CDR1 KGHSH and CDR2 LQKENI. The immunoSEQ Assay, a bias-controlled multiplex PCR, was used to amplify TCRbeta CDR3 regions from genomic DNA. In the authors' own workflow: Within the assay, amplification of reference gene primers was used to estimate how many nucleated cells each sample contained. To quantify the absolute abundance of each unique TCRbeta CDR3 rearrangement, sequence reads were collapsed and filtered. For each sample, productive Simpson clonality was calculated as the square root of Simpson's diversity index over productive rearrangements. TCRdb's version of the immuneACCESS table is confined to in-frame rearrangements and falls short of the full clone set. An unresolved V gene accounts for under half of the shortfall where checked; the remainder is of unknown origin. That table gives V, J and clone size, and the DNA gave D and trimming. Here the sample has over 70,000 clones; 70% to 90% occur a single time. Roughly a sixth of the sample is in the top ten clones.

Whole blood was collected in K2EDTA tubes by collaborating institutions according to the institutions' own protocols. For TCRbeta analysis, collaborators shipped samples as frozen whole blood, isolated PBMCs, or DNA extracted from either of those sample types. The TCR comes from a human donor in a cohort sampled during active COVID-19. The chain joins TRBV18 to TRBJ2-1; TRBD1 is possibly the D segment (6 matching bases). Input material: peripheral blood. The CDR3 protein: CASSPPNLRQDYNEQFF. Read as DNA, the sequence is TGTGCCAGCTCACCACCAAATCTTCGACAGGACTACAATGAGCAGTTCTTC.